This TCR beta chain was found in a study of glioma-infiltrating T cells. This clonotype was recorded at least ten times. Its antigen is unknown. Notes on the study in general: Above-expected tissue-blood divergence occurred in all gliomas, most in low-grade ones.

The CDR3 contains 12 residues. Trimming took off 5 bases at V and 4 bases at J, with 8 bases between the two ends. Amplification of TCR alpha and beta CDR3 regions from RNA used iRepertoire nested multiplex PCR. One entry per CDR3 protein results from TCRdb running MiXCR on the multiplex PCR reads. The sample records approximately 110,000 distinct CDR3 sequences, roughly 20% being singletons. The chain couples TRBV12-3 or TRBV12-4 to TRBJ2-5; D is perhaps TRBD1 (6 bases). The sample consisted of glioma tissue, nonneoplastic brain tissue, or PBMCs (not recorded which). This clonotype was sampled from a human donor with low-grade glioma or glioblastoma, undergoing nonglioma brain surgery, or in good health (not recorded which). The CDR3 region has the DNA TGTGCCAGCAGTACAGGGACAGAGACCCAGTACTTC. Protein product: CASSTGTETQYF.